The 17 T cell receptor beta chains presented below share a single source sample, sequenced in a study of blood T cell repertoires in COVID-19. Generated by immunoSEQ multiplex PCR, the TCRdb table keeps only in-frame clones and is missing some. Of fewer than 250,000 clones in the sample, more than 80% were seen once. The sample was peripheral blood. These receptors came from a man aged 30 to 45 with COVID-19, enrolled during active disease.

The chain links TRBV30 to TRBJ1-4; D unresolved. The germline V and J ends were trimmed by 5 bases and 7 bases, with 14 bases remaining between them. This CDR3 region has 13 residues. Per the germline V gene, CDR1 is GTSNPN and CDR2 is SVGIG (reference sequence). CDR3 in DNA: TGTGCCTGGGCCCCCGGGCGGGCTGAAAAACTGTTTTTT. Translation gives CAWAPGRAEKLFF.

This chain joins TRBV4-3 and TRBJ2-7, with a possible D match to TRBD1 (5 bases). Deletions cut 3 bases from V and 4 bases from J, with 10 bases between. Germline assignment: CDR1 LGHNA and CDR2 YSLEER. The CDR3 contains 13 residues. The CDR3 here is CASSQAQGYEQYF. The DNA of the CDR3 is TGCGCCAGCAGCCAGGCCCAGGGTTACGAGCAGTACTTC.

The V and J genes are TRBV5-1 and TRBJ1-4, with D possibly TRBD1 on 5 matching bases. V was shortened by 6 bases and J by 8 bases, with 20 bases between the two germline ends. CDR1 and CDR2 (germline): SGHRS, YFSETQ. CDR3 size: 15 residues. For the CDR3, the DNA is TGCGCCAGCACAATCGGAGGGCAGGGCGGAGAAAAACTGTTTTTT. The encoded protein is CASTIGGQGGEKLFF.

The rearrangement joins TRBV19 to TRBJ1-6; the D gene is possibly TRBD1 (6 bases). The germline V gene has CDR1 LNHDA and CDR2 SQIVND (reference sequence). This CDR3 is built from 13 residues. The V end lost 5 bases, the J end lost 10 bases, and 12 bases lay between the germline ends. The chain's CDR3 is CASSRQETSPLHF. CDR3 DNA: TGTGCCAGTAGTCGACAGGAAACGTCACCCCTCCACTTT.

The rearrangement uses TRBV11-2 and TRBJ1-5; D is possibly TRBD1 (5 bases). The V gene lost 2 bases and the J gene lost 7 bases, with 9 bases spanning the gap. The CDR3 extends over 13 amino acids. The germline V gene has CDR1 SGHAT and CDR2 FQNNGV. CDR3 in amino acids: CASSLRRDQPQHF. In nucleotides, the CDR3 is TGTGCCAGCAGCTTACGGCGGGACCAGCCCCAGCATTTT.

This chain connects TRBV6-5 to TRBJ1-1; perhaps TRBD1 as D (5 bases). The V end lost 6 bases, the J end lost 1 base, and 9 bases lay between the germline ends. This CDR3 comprises 13 residues. CDR1 is MNHEY and CDR2 is SVGAGI in the germline V gene. The CDR3 DNA sequence: TGTGCCAGCAGGCAGGGCTCGAACACTGAAGCTTTCTTT. Encoded protein: CASRQGSNTEAFF.

The chain recombines TRBV6-2 or TRBV6-3 with TRBJ2-7, with 15 bases that match TRBD2. Germline assignment: CDR1 MNHEY and CDR2 SVGEGT. This CDR3 region has 17 residues. Trimming took 6 bases from V and 0 from J; bases not matched to a gene: 6. CDR3 sequence reads: CASSWTSGRAGSYEQYF. CDR3 DNA: TGTGCCAGCAGCTGGACTAGCGGGAGGGCCGGCTCCTACGAGCAGTACTTC.

Only one count was recorded for this clone. This chain links TRBV28 with TRBJ1-2; D is uncertain. The CDR3 covers 13 residues. V lost 6 bases and J 3 bases, leaving 11 bases between the germline ends. The germline CDR1 and CDR2 sequences are MDHEN and SYDVKM. CDR3 sequence: CASSSGLYYGYTF. In DNA form, the CDR3 reads TGTGCCAGCAGCTCTGGACTTTACTATGGCTACACCTTC.

The CDR3 spells CASSFQNGLLNTEAFF. The CDR3 DNA follows: TGCGCCAGCAGCTTTCAGAACGGACTCTTGAACACTGAAGCTTTCTTT. This sequence joins TRBV5-1 and TRBJ1-1; D unresolved. Germline V gene sequence: CDR1 SGHRS, CDR2 YFSETQ. The V gene lost 2 bases and the J gene lost 0 bases, with 14 bases spanning the gap. The CDR3 extends over 16 amino acids.

The rearrangement links TRBV5-6 to TRBJ1-3; D remains unclear. Germline V gene data show CDR1 as SGHDT and CDR2 as YYEEEE. The CDR3 totals 16 residues. V lost 2 bases to trimming and J lost 0 bases, with 12 bases between them. CDR3 DNA: TGTGCCAGCAGCTTCTTGCGGGCCCTCTCTGGAAACACCATATATTTT. Its translation: CASSFLRALSGNTIYF.

A note on this clone: Other DNA sequences of this sample code for an identical CDR3. The chain recombines TRBV19 with TRBJ2-1; TRBD2 aligns across 7 bases. After removal of 1 base from V and 4 bases from J, the junction contained 4 bases not matched to a gene. The CDR3 is 15 residues long. The V gene's germline CDR1 is LNHDA and CDR2 SQIVND (reference sequence). The CDR3 here is CASSIGLAEYNEQFF. The CDR3 region has the DNA TGTGCCAGTAGTATAGGTCTAGCGGAATACAATGAGCAGTTCTTC.

The J gene is TRBJ1-4, the V gene TRBV7-8; D is unresolved. V was clipped by 5 bases and J by 3 bases, with 16 bases between them. The CDR3 consists of 16 residues. The V gene's germline CDR1 is SGHVS and CDR2 FQNEAQ. CDR3 nucleotides: TGTGCCAGCAGCCCCCGACTGTCTGGGTCTAATGAAAAACTGTTTTTT. Protein: CASSPRLSGSNEKLFF.

This chain links TRBV7-2 with TRBJ2-5; TRBD2 matches at 7 bases. There are 14 residues in the CDR3. V lost 3 bases and J lost 2; bases outside the gene matches: 3. Looked up from germline, CDR1 is SGHTA and CDR2 is FQGNSA. CDR3 loop: CASSFQAGQETQYF. CDR3 bases: TGTGCCAGCAGCTTCCAAGCGGGACAAGAGACCCAGTACTTC.

V gene TRBV12-5 combines with J gene TRBJ1-1; TRBD1 matches at 7 bases. The CDR3 extends over 16 amino acids. Trimming cost V 5 bases and J 6 bases; bases outside gene matches: 15. The germline CDR1 and CDR2 sequences are LGHNT and FRNRAP. The CDR3 DNA follows: TGTGCTAGTGGTCCCTCGGCAGGGGGAGATCGAGCTGAAGCTTTCTTT. It yields the protein CASGPSAGGDRAEAFF.

The rearrangement links TRBV18 to TRBJ2-7, with 9 positions matching TRBD2. The CDR3 spans 14 residues. With V trimmed by 6 bases and J by 3 bases, 6 bases remained unmatched. Germline lookup yields CDR1 KGHSH and CDR2 LQKENI. The CDR3 spells CASSPSGTLYEQYF. The CDR3 DNA is TGTGCCAGCTCCCCTAGCGGGACCCTCTACGAGCAGTACTTC.

The chain couples TRBV12-3 or TRBV12-4 to TRBJ2-7; the match to TRBD1 covers 8 bases. V trimming: 6 bases; J trimming: 6 bases; junction bases outside the gene matches: 4. The CDR3 consists of 12 residues. The DNA of the CDR3 is TGTGCCAGCAGAAATACAGGGGGCGAGCAGTACTTC. This encodes CASRNTGGEQYF.

This chain joins TRBV5-4 and TRBJ2-7; 7 positions match TRBD1. Unmatched junction bases numbered 8, after V lost 5 bases and J lost 3 bases. Looked up from germline, CDR1 is SGHNT and CDR2 is YYREEE (reference sequence). The CDR3 extends over 14 amino acids. The CDR3 is CASSFPGQNYEQYF. The CDR3 nucleotides read TGTGCCAGCAGTTTCCCGGGACAGAACTACGAGCAGTACTTC.